What follows describes a single T cell receptor beta chain. Its cognate antigen is unknown. Sequenced by immunoSEQ multiplex PCR; TCRdb stores in-frame clones only, minus some. The data contain some 170,000 clones, more than 75% of them singletons. The CDR3 loop spans 11 amino acids. In germline, CDR1 is MNHEY, CDR2 SVGAGI. The germline V and J ends were trimmed by 10 bases and 7 bases, with 10 bases remaining between them. This entry is derived from a study of cytomegalovirus exposure and HLA in healthy donors. Study findings and constraints: The investigators catalogued some 160 TCR beta chains as cytomegalovirus-associated. In vitro experiments confirmed that three CMV-associated chains were specific for CMV antigens.

The sequenced sample consisted of PBMCs. The chain recombines TRBV6-5 with TRBJ1-4; unclear D gene. This TCR came from a woman under 40 in good health and CMV-seronegative. The CDR3 loop is CATGFGEKLFF. CDR3 sequence (DNA): TGTGCCACGGGGTTTGGTGAAAAACTGTTTTTT.